This T cell receptor (beta chain) was profiled in a study of T cell responses to AZD1222 COVID-19 vaccine. Combined were second doses at about 4 or about 12 weeks. The study's findings and limits: White British ancestry dominated among donors, who included more females, and clonal diversity was possibly underestimated.

As for this clone: Its antigen remains unknown.

Sequencing was performed with immunoSEQ multiplex PCR; in TCRdb, only in-frame clones are kept and a portion is missing. The sample lists 150,000 to 200,000 clones; 90% to 95% were seen once. Trimming left V 5 bases short and J 2 bases short, with 12 bases between. Germline V gene sequence: CDR1 MDHEN, CDR2 SYDVKM. The CDR3 length is 14 residues. Sequencing was performed on peripheral blood, taken 28 days after the second AZD1222 dose. The chain is built from TRBV28 and TRBJ1-2; D perhaps matches TRBD1 (5 bases). This clonotype was sampled from an adult who received the AZD1222 COVID-19 vaccine. The CDR3 loop is CASSVGTVNYGYTF. The CDR3 DNA reads as TGTGCCAGCAGTGTCGGGACCGTCAACTATGGCTACACCTTC.